Following are 5 T cell receptor beta chains from one sample sequenced in a study of T cell responses to AZD1222 COVID-19 vaccine. Sequenced by immunoSEQ multiplex PCR; TCRdb stores in-frame clones only, minus some. The table includes 15,000 to 19,000 clones, 88% detected once. Specimen: peripheral blood, collected 28 days after the second AZD1222 dose. These TCRs come from an adult who received the AZD1222 COVID-19 vaccine.

The rearrangement links TRBV15 to TRBJ2-3; 7 positions match TRBD2. The CDR3 extends over 14 amino acids. Losses at the gene ends were 8 bases for V and 6 bases for J; bases not matched to a gene: 11. Germline V lookup: CDR1 LNHNV, CDR2 YYDKDF (reference sequence). The chain's CDR3 is CATLKDYGRDTQYF. The CDR3 coding sequence is TGTGCCACCCTCAAGGACTACGGGAGGGATACGCAGTATTTT.

The genes are TRBV13 and TRBJ2-7, with 10 bases lining up with TRBD1. There are 15 residues in the CDR3. Germline values: CDR1 PRHDT, CDR2 FYEKMQ (reference sequence). Trimming removed 5 bases from V and 3 bases from J; junction bases left unmatched: 7. The CDR3 DNA sequence: TGTGCCAGCAGCGGACCGGGACAGGGGAACTACGAGCAGTACTTC. Translation: CASSGPGQGNYEQYF.

This chain joins TRBV7-9 and TRBJ1-1; perhaps TRBD1 as D (5 bases). Per the germline V gene, CDR1 is SEHNR and CDR2 is FQNEAQ (reference sequence). The CDR3 runs 14 residues. Trimming cost V 3 bases and J 3 bases, with 11 bases left between them. As DNA, the CDR3 is TGTGCCAGCAGCTTGCAGGGTTCATACACTGAAGCTTTCTTT. This gives the protein CASSLQGSYTEAFF. The variable domain in full, completed from reference TRBV7-9 and TRBJ1-1, reads DTGVSQNPRHKITKRGQNVTFRCDPISEHNRLYWYRQTLGQGPEFLTYFQNEAQLEKSRLLSDRFSAERPKGSFSTLEIQRTEQGDSAMYLCASSLQGSYTEAFFGQGTRLTVV.

This clone was recorded once. The V and J genes are TRBV2 and TRBJ2-1; tentative D call: TRBD2 (5 bases). The germline V gene encodes CDR1 SNHLY and CDR2 FYNNEI. Trimming cost V 6 bases and J 7 bases, with 13 bases left between them. CDR3 size: 13 residues. Here the CDR3 reads CASSKGDGNEQFF. For the CDR3, the DNA is TGTGCCAGCAGCAAGGGAGATGGTAATGAGCAGTTCTTC.

The rearrangement joins TRBV7-9 to TRBJ1-2; weak D call: TRBD1 (5 bases). Germline CDR1 is SEHNR and CDR2 is FQNEAQ (reference sequence). CDR3 length: 15 amino acids. The V end was cut by 0 bases, the J end by 8 bases, with 16 bases between. In DNA form, the CDR3 reads TGTGCCAGCAGCTTAGCGTTGGGGGAGTTGGCGGGCTACACCTTC. Protein product: CASSLALGELAGYTF.